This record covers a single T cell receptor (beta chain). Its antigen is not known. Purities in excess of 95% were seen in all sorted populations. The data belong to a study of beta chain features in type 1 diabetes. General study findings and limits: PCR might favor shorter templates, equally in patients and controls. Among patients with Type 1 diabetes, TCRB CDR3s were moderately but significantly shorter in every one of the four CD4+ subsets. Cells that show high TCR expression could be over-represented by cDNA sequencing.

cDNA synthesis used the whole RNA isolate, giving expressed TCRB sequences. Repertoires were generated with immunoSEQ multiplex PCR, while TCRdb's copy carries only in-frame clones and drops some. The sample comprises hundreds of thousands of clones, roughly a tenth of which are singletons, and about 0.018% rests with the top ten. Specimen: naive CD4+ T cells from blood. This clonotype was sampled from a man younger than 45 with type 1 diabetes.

CDR3 region: CASSFRLAGTDTQYF. The CDR3 DNA reads as TGTGCCAGCAGCTTCCGACTAGCGGGCACAGATACGCAGTATTTT. This chain connects TRBV5-8 to TRBJ2-3; 9 nucleotides align to TRBD2. The CDR3 is made up of 15 amino acids. Losses at the gene ends were 2 bases for V and 1 base for J; bases not matched to a gene: 2. Per the germline V gene, CDR1 is SGHTS and CDR2 is YDEGEE.